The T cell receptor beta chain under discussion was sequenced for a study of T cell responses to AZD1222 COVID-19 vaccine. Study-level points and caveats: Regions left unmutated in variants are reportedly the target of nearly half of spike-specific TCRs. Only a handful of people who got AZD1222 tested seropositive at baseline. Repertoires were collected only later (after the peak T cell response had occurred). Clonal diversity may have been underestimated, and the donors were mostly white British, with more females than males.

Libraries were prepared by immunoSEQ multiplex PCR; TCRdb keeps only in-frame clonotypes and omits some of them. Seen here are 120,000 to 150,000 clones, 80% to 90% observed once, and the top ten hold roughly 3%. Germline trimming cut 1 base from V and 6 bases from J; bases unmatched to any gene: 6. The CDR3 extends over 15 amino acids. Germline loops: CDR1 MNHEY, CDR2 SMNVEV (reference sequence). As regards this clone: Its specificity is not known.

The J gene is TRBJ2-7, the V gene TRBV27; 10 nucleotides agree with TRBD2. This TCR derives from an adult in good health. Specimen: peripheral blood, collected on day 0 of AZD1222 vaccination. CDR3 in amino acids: CASSLLSSGRSEQYF. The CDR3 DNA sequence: TGTGCCAGCAGTTTATTGTCTAGCGGGAGATCCGAGCAGTACTTC.